A selection of T cell receptor beta chains follows, all from one sample in a study of cytomegalovirus exposure and HLA in healthy donors. Profiled with immunoSEQ multiplex PCR; TCRdb holds only in-frame clones, not every one. The sample gives around 130,000 clones, just under 75% of which show up once; 6% to 8.5% is in the top ten. Sequenced input: PBMCs. These receptors all come from a man aged 35-49 years in good health and CMV-seropositive. Each CDR3 is given with its conserved first and last residue. A D gene is named only where the DNA matches it firmly. Expanded clones are given a class, and other clones once, few, many or no size at all.

clone_size	v_call	j_call	d_call	cdr3_nt	cdr3_aa
.	TRBV30	TRBJ2-2	.	TGTGCCTGGAGTCTGGACTTTTCCGGGGAGCTGTTTTTT	CAWSLDFSGELFF
.	TRBV19	TRBJ1-5	.	TGTGCCAGTAGTTACATGGAGGGTGGACAGCCCCAGCATTTT	CASSYMEGGQPQHF
.	TRBV5-1	TRBJ2-5	.	TGCGCCAGCAGCCAAGGGACACATCAAGAGACCCAGTACTTC	CASSQGTHQETQYF
.	TRBV13	TRBJ1-2	TRBD1	TGTGCCAGCAGCTACGACCAGGGGGACCTCTATGGCTACACCTTC	CASSYDQGDLYGYTF
.	TRBV29-1	TRBJ2-2	.	TGCAGCGTCCTACAGGGTACCGGGGAGCTGTTTTTT	CSVLQGTGELFF
once	TRBV5-4	TRBJ2-5	TRBD1	TGTGCCAGTTTCCGGACAGGGGTTGGCGAGACCCAGTACTTC	CASFRTGVGETQYF
.	TRBV11-2	TRBJ2-7	.	TGTGCCAGCAGGTCTGCCCGACTAGATTTGCACTTC	CASRSARLDLHF
.	TRBV2	TRBJ2-7	TRBD1	TGTGCCAGCAAGCGACAGGGGGCGAGGGAGCAGTACTTC	CASKRQGAREQYF
few	TRBV5-8	TRBJ1-1	.	TGTGCCAGCAGCCGGAACAGGGCTGAAGCTTTCTTT	CASSRNRAEAFF
.	TRBV2	TRBJ2-3	TRBD1	TGTGCCAGCAGCTGGGACAGGGGGGAAGTGCTTAATCCAGATACGCAGTATTTT	CASSWDRGEVLNPDTQYF
.	TRBV15	TRBJ2-1	TRBD2	TGTGCCACCAGCAGAGGGGGGGGACTAGCGGCTAGCTCCTACAATGAGCAGTTCTTC	CATSRGGGLAASSYNEQFF
.	TRBV7-9	TRBJ1-5	TRBD1	TGTGCCAGCAGCTTGTTCGACCTTAAGACAGGGAACAATCAGCCCCAGCATTTT	CASSLFDLKTGNNQPQHF
.	TRBV7-9	TRBJ2-7	.	TGTGCCAGCAGCCATCTGGGGACACTCGCTTCCTACGAGCAGTACTTC	CASSHLGTLASYEQYF
.	TRBV5-4	TRBJ1-6	TRBD1	TGTGCCAGCAGCTTGGGGACAGGGTTCTCCAATTCACCCCTCCACTTT	CASSLGTGFSNSPLHF
.	TRBV7-2	TRBJ1-1	.	TGTGCCAGCAGCTTAGAAACAGCGAACACTGAAGCTTTCTTT	CASSLETANTEAFF
once	TRBV7-4	TRBJ1-2	.	TGTGCCAGCATCCCTCCGGCTAGCGGCCGATTCTATGGCTACACCTTC	CASIPPASGRFYGYTF
.	TRBV27	TRBJ2-7	.	TGTGCCAGCAGCACCTTACTGGGACCATGGGGAGGCGAGCAGTACTTC	CASSTLLGPWGGEQYF
.	TRBV5-1	TRBJ2-7	.	TGCGCCAGCCGGGACTCATACGAGCAGTACTTC	CASRDSYEQYF
.	TRBV6-4	TRBJ1-2	TRBD1	TGTGCCAGCAGTGACTCTGGGGACAGGGGCTACACCTTC	CASSDSGDRGYTF
once	TRBV5-1	TRBJ2-3	TRBD2	TGCGCCAGCAGCTTGGGCAGCGGGAGTGGCGATACGCAGTATTTT	CASSLGSGSGDTQYF
.	TRBV28	TRBJ2-3	.	TGTGCCAGCAGTTCAAGGCAGGGGAAGGACACAGATACGCAGTATTTT	CASSSRQGKDTDTQYF
.	TRBV11-2	TRBJ1-1	.	TGTGCCAGCGGCCCTTATGAGGTGGGTGAAGCTTTCTTT	CASGPYEVGEAFF
.	TRBV7-2	TRBJ2-7	.	TGTGCCAGCAGCTCTAGGGGGAAGACCTACGAGCAGTACTTC	CASSSRGKTYEQYF